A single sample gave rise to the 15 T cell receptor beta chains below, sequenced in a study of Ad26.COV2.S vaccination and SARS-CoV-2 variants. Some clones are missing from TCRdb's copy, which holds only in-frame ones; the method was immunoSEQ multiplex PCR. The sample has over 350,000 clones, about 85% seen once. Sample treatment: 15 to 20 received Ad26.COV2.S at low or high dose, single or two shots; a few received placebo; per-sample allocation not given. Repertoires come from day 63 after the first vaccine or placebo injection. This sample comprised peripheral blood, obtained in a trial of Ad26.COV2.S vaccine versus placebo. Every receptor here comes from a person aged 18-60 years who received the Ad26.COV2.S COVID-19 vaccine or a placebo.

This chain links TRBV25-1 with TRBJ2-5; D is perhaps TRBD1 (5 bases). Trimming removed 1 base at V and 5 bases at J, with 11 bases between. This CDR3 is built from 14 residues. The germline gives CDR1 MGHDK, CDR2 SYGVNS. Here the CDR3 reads CASSESGKKETQYF. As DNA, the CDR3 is TGTGCCAGCAGTGAATCAGGGAAGAAGGAGACCCAGTACTTC.

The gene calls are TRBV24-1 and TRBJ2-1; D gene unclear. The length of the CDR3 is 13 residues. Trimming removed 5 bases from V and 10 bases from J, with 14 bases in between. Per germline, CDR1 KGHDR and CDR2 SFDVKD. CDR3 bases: TGTGCCACCAGTGGCACGTCGACAAACGAGCAGTTCTTC. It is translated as CATSGTSTNEQFF.

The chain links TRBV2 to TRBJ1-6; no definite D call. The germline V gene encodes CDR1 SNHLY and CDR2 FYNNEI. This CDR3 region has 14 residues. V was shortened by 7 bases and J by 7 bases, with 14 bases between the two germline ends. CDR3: CASMGEEVNSPLHF. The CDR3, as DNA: TGTGCCAGCATGGGTGAGGAGGTGAATTCACCCCTCCACTTT.

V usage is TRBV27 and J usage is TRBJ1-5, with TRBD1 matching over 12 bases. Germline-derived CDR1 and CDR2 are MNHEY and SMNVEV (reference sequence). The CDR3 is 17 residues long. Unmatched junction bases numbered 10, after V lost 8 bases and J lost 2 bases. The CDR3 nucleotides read TGTGCCAGCGGCGGGACAGGGGGCCTGGGGGGCAATCAGCCCCAGCATTTT. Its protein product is CASGGTGGLGGNQPQHF.

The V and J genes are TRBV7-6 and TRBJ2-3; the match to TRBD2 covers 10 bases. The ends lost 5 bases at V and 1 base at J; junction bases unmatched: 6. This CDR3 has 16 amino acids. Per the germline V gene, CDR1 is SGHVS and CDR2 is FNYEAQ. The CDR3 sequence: CASSPLAGAGTDTQYF. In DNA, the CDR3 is TGTGCCAGCAGCCCGCTAGCGGGGGCCGGCACAGATACGCAGTATTTT.

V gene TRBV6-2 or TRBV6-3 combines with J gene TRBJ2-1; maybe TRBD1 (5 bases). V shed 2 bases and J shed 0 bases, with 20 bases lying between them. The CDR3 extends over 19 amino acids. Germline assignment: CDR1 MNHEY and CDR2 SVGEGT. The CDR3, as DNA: TGTGCCAGCAGTTACCCGTCAGTGGGGCGGTACAGCTCCTACAATGAGCAGTTCTTC. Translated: CASSYPSVGRYSSYNEQFF.

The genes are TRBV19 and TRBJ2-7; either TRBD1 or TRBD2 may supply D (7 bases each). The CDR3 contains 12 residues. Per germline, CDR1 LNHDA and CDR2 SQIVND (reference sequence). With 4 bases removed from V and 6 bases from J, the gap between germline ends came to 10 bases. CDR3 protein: CASSTRGGEQYF. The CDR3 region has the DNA TGTGCCAGTAGTACCAGGGGGGGCGAGCAGTACTTC. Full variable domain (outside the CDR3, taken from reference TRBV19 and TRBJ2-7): DGGITQSPKYLFRKEGQNVTLSCEQNLNHDAMYWYRQDPGQGLRLIYYSQIVNDFQKGDIAEGYSVSREKKESFPLTVTSAQKNPTAFYLCASSTRGGEQYFGPGTRLTVT.

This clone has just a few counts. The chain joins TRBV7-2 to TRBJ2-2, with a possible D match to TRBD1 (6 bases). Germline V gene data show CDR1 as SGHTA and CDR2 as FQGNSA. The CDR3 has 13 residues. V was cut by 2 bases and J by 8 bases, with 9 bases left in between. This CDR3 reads CASSLQQGGELFF. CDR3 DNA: TGTGCCAGCAGCTTACAACAGGGAGGGGAGCTGTTTTTT.

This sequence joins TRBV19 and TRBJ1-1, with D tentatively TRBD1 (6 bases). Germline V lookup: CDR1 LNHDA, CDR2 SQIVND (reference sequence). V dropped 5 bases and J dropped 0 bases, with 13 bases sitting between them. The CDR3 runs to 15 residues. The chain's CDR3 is CASSPFGQMNTEAFF. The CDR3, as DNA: TGTGCCAGTAGTCCTTTCGGACAGATGAACACTGAAGCTTTCTTT.

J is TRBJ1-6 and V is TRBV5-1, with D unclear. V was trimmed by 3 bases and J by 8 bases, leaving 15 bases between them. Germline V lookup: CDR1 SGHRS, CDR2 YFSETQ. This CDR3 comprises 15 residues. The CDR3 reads CASSSGVGVDSPLHF. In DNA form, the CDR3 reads TGCGCCAGCAGCTCCGGGGTGGGAGTTGATTCACCCCTCCACTTT.

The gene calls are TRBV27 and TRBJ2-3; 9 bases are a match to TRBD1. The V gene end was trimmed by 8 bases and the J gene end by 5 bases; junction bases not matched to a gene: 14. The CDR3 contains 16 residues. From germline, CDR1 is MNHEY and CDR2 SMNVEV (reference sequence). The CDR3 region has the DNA TGTGCCAGCTCTGATACCGGGACAGGGATTATAGATACGCAGTATTTT. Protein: CASSDTGTGIIDTQYF.

The CDR3 region has the DNA TGTGCCAGTAGTATAGGAGGTCCGGCGGGCACAGATACGCAGTATTTT. Translation gives CASSIGGPAGTDTQYF. The J gene is TRBJ2-3, the V gene TRBV19; D uncertain. There are 16 residues in the CDR3. Germline V CDR1 and CDR2: LNHDA, SQIVND (reference sequence). V shed 1 base and J shed 1 base, with 12 bases lying between them.

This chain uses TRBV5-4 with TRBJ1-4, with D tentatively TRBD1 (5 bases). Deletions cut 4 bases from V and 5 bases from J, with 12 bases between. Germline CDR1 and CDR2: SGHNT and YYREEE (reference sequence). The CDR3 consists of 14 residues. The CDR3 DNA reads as TGTGCCAGCAGCCCGGGACCGGTCAATGAAAAACTGTTTTTT. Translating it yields CASSPGPVNEKLFF.

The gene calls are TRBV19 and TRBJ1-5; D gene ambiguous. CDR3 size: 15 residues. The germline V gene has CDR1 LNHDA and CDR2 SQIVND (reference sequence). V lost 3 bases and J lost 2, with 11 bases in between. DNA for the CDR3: TGTGCCAGTAGTATCTCTGGAGACGGCAATCAGCCCCAGCATTTT. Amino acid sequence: CASSISGDGNQPQHF.

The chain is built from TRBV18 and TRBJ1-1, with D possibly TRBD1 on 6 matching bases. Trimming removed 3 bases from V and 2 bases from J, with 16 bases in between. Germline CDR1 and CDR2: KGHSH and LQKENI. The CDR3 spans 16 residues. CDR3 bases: TGTGCCAGCTCACCCTTTCCAGGGGAAGGCAACACTGAAGCTTTCTTT. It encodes CASSPFPGEGNTEAFF.